These T cell receptor beta chains were read from a single sample in a study of T cell repertoires in cytomegalovirus infection. TCRdb reprocessed the reads via MiXCR and lists one record per CDR3 protein. The data hold 800,000 to 950,000 distinct CDR3 sequences, with about 30% observed a single time. These receptors have no identified antigens. The sequencing used cultured CD8+ T cells from PBMCs, collected from culture after CMV antigen stimulation. These receptors originate from a human donor in good health (CMV status not recorded). Some clones in this sample may be carry-over from other donors' samples. The CDR3 runs from the conserved cysteine through the conserved F or W. D genes are given only for firm matches. Clone size is not always given. Where it is, it says once, few, many or a class for expanded clones.

-,TRBV4-1,-,12,TRBJ1-1,CASSGIVPQAFF,TGCGCCAGCAGCGGGATCGTTCCTCAAGCTTTCTTT
-,TRBV6-5,-,14,TRBJ1-1,CASSYHRGYTEAFF,TGTGCCAGCAGTTATCATCGAGGTTACACTGAAGCTTTCTTT
TRBD1,TRBV15,-,13,TRBJ2-7,CATSGQGSYEQYF,TGCGCCACCAGCGGACAGGGCTCCTACGAGCAGTACTTC
-,TRBV6-1,few,14,TRBJ1-5,CASSEAQRHQPQHF,TGTGCCAGCAGTGAAGCGCAGAGACATCAGCCCCAGCATTTT
-,TRBV7-9,-,17,TRBJ1-5,CASSLALGALSNQPQHF,TGTGCCAGCAGCTTAGCCCTTGGGGCACTTAGCAATCAGCCCCAGCATTTT
TRBD1,TRBV7-8,many,17,TRBJ1-1,CASSLWTGEIMNTEAFF,TGTGCCAGCAGCTTATGGACAGGGGAAATAATGAACACTGAAGCTTTCTTT
TRBD1,TRBV28,few,17,TRBJ1-1,CASSSYFFGQGEVEAFF,TGTGCCAGCAGTTCGTACTTCTTTGGACAGGGCGAGGTGGAAGCTTTCTTT
TRBD1,TRBV11-3,-,18,TRBJ2-2,CASSLEWTGGSNTGELFF,TGTGCCAGCAGCTTAGAGTGGACAGGGGGTTCGAACACCGGGGAGCTGTTTTTT
-,TRBV29-1,few,16,TRBJ1-3,CSVEGWDGDSGNTIYF,TGCAGCGTTGAAGGTTGGGACGGAGACTCTGGAAACACCATATATTTT
-,TRBV10-3,-,14,TRBJ2-1,CAISEVSSRDEQFF,TGTGCCATCAGTGAAGTTAGTAGCCGGGATGAGCAGTTCTTC
TRBD1,TRBV20-1,-,15,TRBJ1-1,CSARDPGTGNTEAFF,TGCAGTGCTAGAGACCCTGGGACAGGGAACACTGAAGCTTTCTTT
-,TRBV4-1,-,16,TRBJ1-6,CASSQDLGLYNSPLHF,TGCGCCAGCAGCCAAGATCTAGGCCTTTATAATTCACCCCTCCACTTT
TRBD2,TRBV28,-,15,TRBJ2-3,CASRPPMGGRDTQYF,TGTGCCAGCAGACCCCCGATGGGAGGGCGAGATACGCAGTATTTT